These T cell receptor beta chains were read from a single sample in a study of long-term antiretroviral therapy in people with HIV. This table comes from immunoSEQ multiplex PCR, and its TCRdb copy is limited to in-frame clones, with some not included. Of 25,000 or so clones in the sample, about 86% are singletons; the top ten hold less than 4.5%. Sequencing used unsorted PBMCs, obtained 1.9 years after starting antiretroviral therapy. The origin of the receptors is a woman under 40 with HIV. Both conserved end residues are part of each CDR3.

v_gene	j_gene	CDR3aa
TRBV2	TRBJ1-1	CASSEALWNTEAFF
TRBV6-1	TRBJ1-2	CASSTNYGYTF
TRBV7-9	TRBJ2-2	CASSRPRTGVTGELFF
TRBV6-6	TRBJ1-2	CASSSTDLWGYTF
TRBV19	TRBJ1-1	CASRTFYTEAFF
TRBV9	TRBJ1-6	CASSVYYNSPLHF
TRBV11-2	TRBJ1-6	CASSPSGFGSYNSPLHF
TRBV7-9	TRBJ2-1	CASSSSHPINEQFF
TRBV7-3	TRBJ2-6	CASSPKPSGANVLTF
TRBV7-2	TRBJ2-4	CASSVNSVGKNIQYF
TRBV19	TRBJ1-4	CASSAPGPHRWEKLFF
TRBV29-1	TRBJ1-1	CSATGVGAYTEAFF
TRBV6-1	TRBJ1-5	CASTGMSNQPQHF
TRBV29-1	TRBJ2-7	CSGRQGTFSEQYF
TRBV10-1	TRBJ1-2	CASSEFDSVLNGYTF
TRBV5-1	TRBJ2-2	CASSWGSGGNTGELFF
TRBV14	TRBJ1-2	CASSHPSHGGYTF
TRBV19	TRBJ2-5	CASSIEISGGIKTQYF
TRBV5-5	TRBJ1-1	CASSWDRPPSGNTEAFF
TRBV7-8	TRBJ1-6	CASSSGTDHSPLHF
TRBV5-4	TRBJ1-1	CAGTDRKSPVPLMNTEAFF
TRBV5-6	TRBJ1-1	CASSLVGRGAEAFF
TRBV6-1	TRBJ1-1	CASSELSRGGSEAFF
TRBV29-1	TRBJ2-1	CSVVGDVFTSNEQFF
TRBV5-1	TRBJ2-1	CASSLGGGGLYNEQFF
TRBV11-1	TRBJ1-2	CASSLRSRDGDGYTF
TRBV5-6	TRBJ2-3	CASSLGRGGIEDTQYF
TRBV2	TRBJ2-1	CASIGTSGYNEQFF
TRBV6-6	TRBJ1-1	CASSLGQGVVRTEAFF
TRBV5-8	TRBJ1-5	CASSFMGNQPQHF
TRBV14	TRBJ1-1	CASSHRDNTEAFF
TRBV2	TRBJ2-1	CASSPSLALEQFF
TRBV30	TRBJ2-3	CAWRGSGDTQYF
TRBV4-1	TRBJ2-1	CASSYGTYNEQFF
TRBV5-1	TRBJ2-3	CASSVGLATDTQYF
TRBV7-2	TRBJ1-2	CASSSDLGGWGGYTF
TRBV7-9	TRBJ2-5	CASSSGGKGETQYF